The 21 T cell receptor beta chains below come from one sample, sequenced in a study of blood T cell repertoires in COVID-19. Assay used: immunoSEQ multiplex PCR; TCRdb lists only in-frame clones, some missing. The sample shows 250,000 to 350,000 clones, 70% to 85% of them seen only once. Material for sequencing was peripheral blood. These receptors were collected from a human donor with COVID-19, enrolled during active disease. The donor label of this sample is uncertain.

The J gene is TRBJ2-7, the V gene TRBV28; 12 nucleotides match TRBD2. V was clipped by 6 bases and J by 4 bases; unmatched bases: 10. This CDR3 contains 16 residues. The germline CDR1 and CDR2 sequences are MDHEN and SYDVKM. CDR3 protein: CASRYGGLAGKYEQYF. The CDR3 DNA follows: TGTGCCAGCAGATACGGTGGACTAGCGGGAAAATACGAGCAGTACTTC.

This clone was observed once. V gene TRBV6-4 combines with J gene TRBJ1-1; possibly TRBD1 for D (6 bases). CDR1 MRHNA and CDR2 SNTAGT come from the germline V gene. Deletions cut 10 bases from V and 1 base from J, with 19 bases between. This CDR3 is 15 amino acids long. CDR3 residues: CATPKTGRGNTEAFF. CDR3 bases: TGTGCCACCCCTAAGACAGGCCGAGGGAACACTGAAGCTTTCTTT.

This clone showed up just a few times. This chain uses TRBV6-5 with TRBJ2-5; 8 bases are shared with TRBD2. The CDR3 runs 14 residues. Losses at the gene ends were 9 bases for V and 2 bases for J; bases not matched to a gene: 8. Germline values: CDR1 MNHEY, CDR2 SVGAGI. This CDR3 is CARQPGLVQETQYF. The CDR3 bases are TGTGCCAGACAGCCGGGACTAGTACAAGAGACCCAGTACTTC.

This chain links TRBV7-2 with TRBJ2-3, with TRBD1 matching 7 bases. Germline assignment: CDR1 SGHTA and CDR2 FQGNSA. The CDR3 runs to 15 residues. V shed 1 base and J 3 bases; nucleotides not matched to a gene: 4. The CDR3 nucleotides are TGTGCCAGCAGCTTAGTAGGGACAGTTACAGATACGCAGTATTTT. Translating gives CASSLVGTVTDTQYF. The full variable domain, rest sourced from reference TRBV7-2 and TRBJ2-3, is GAGVSQSPSNKVTEKGKDVELRCDPISGHTALYWYRQSLGQGLEFLIYFQGNSAPDKSGLPSDRFSAERTGGSVSTLTIQRTQQEDSAVYLCASSLVGTVTDTQYFGPGTRLTVL.

The V gene is TRBV5-5, the J gene TRBJ2-1; 11 bases line up with TRBD1. From germline, CDR1 is SGHKS and CDR2 YYEKEE (reference sequence). This CDR3 contains 18 residues. V shed 4 bases, J shed 0 bases, and the junction held 9 bases outside the gene matches. In DNA form, the CDR3 reads TGTGCCAGCAGCGGACGCGGGACAGGGGGTAGCTCCTACAATGAGCAGTTCTTC. Its translation: CASSGRGTGGSSYNEQFF.

The CDR3 is CASSQGRGGIYNEQFF. In DNA form, the CDR3 reads TGTGCCAGCAGCCAAGGGCGCGGGGGGATTTACAATGAGCAGTTCTTC. V usage is TRBV4-2 and J usage is TRBJ2-1, with TRBD2 matching 8 bases. With 1 base clipped from V and 4 bases from J, the junction kept 6 bases outside the gene matches. The CDR3 has 16 residues. Germline assignment: CDR1 LGHNA and CDR2 YNFKEQ.

The genes are TRBV5-1 and TRBJ2-1, with 10 nucleotides matching TRBD2. The germline CDR1 and CDR2 sequences are SGHRS and YFSETQ. This CDR3 region has 14 residues. Trimming removed 6 bases from V and 6 bases from J; junction bases left unmatched: 6. As DNA, the CDR3 is TGCGCCAGCAATACAGCGGGAGGGGGCAATGAGCAGTTCTTC. The encoded protein is CASNTAGGGNEQFF.

The chain couples TRBV28 to TRBJ1-3; 11 bases are shared with TRBD1. Germline values: CDR1 MDHEN, CDR2 SYDVKM. This CDR3 spans 18 amino acids. Unmatched junction bases numbered 16, after V lost 8 bases and J lost 4 bases. CDR3 nucleotides: TGTGCCAGCTGGGGCGGACGAGGACAGGGGGCGCTAGGAAACACCATATATTTT. Translated, it gives CASWGGRGQGALGNTIYF.

The chain has TRBV30 and TRBJ2-3; no reliable D call. The CDR3 is 14 residues long. The V gene lost 2 bases and the J gene lost 2 bases, with 11 bases spanning the gap. Germline V gives CDR1 GTSNPN, CDR2 SVGIG (reference sequence). The CDR3 nucleotides read TGTGCCTGGAGTAGAGGCACCGTCACAGATACGCAGTATTTT. It is translated as CAWSRGTVTDTQYF.

This CDR3 is CASSYSGTRYTF. The DNA of the CDR3 is TGTGCCAGCAGTTACTCGGGGACTCGCTACACCTTC. This chain links TRBV6-5 with TRBJ1-2; D is perhaps TRBD1 (5 bases). Germline V gene sequence: CDR1 MNHEY, CDR2 SVGAGI. The V end lost 0 bases, the J end lost 9 bases, and 8 bases lay between the germline ends. CDR3 length: 12 residues.

By proportion, this clone is medium-sized (0.01 to 0.1%). The chain has TRBV10-2 and TRBJ2-2; possible D gene TRBD1, 5 bases. The V and J ends lost 3 bases and 5 bases respectively, with 10 bases between them. CDR1 is WSHSY and CDR2 is SAAADI in the germline V gene. This CDR3 region has 14 residues. CDR3 bases: TGCGCCAGCAGTGACAGGGATCTTACCGGGGAGCTGTTTTTT. Translated, it gives CASSDRDLTGELFF.

This chain joins TRBV19 and TRBJ1-2; no reliable D call. V lost 3 bases to trimming and J lost 2 bases, with 7 bases between them. The CDR3 is made up of 13 amino acids. The germline gives CDR1 LNHDA, CDR2 SQIVND (reference sequence). The CDR3 loop reads CASSIAENYGYTF. The CDR3 DNA sequence: TGTGCCAGTAGTATCGCCGAGAACTATGGCTACACCTTC.

The chain carries TRBV29-1 and TRBJ2-3; TRBD2 might be the D (6 bases). Germline lookup yields CDR1 SQVTM and CDR2 ANQGSEA. V was trimmed by 4 bases and J by 1 base, leaving 12 bases between them. The CDR3 loop spans 14 amino acids. CDR3 protein: CSVVWGVRTDTQYF. The DNA of the CDR3 is TGCAGCGTTGTGTGGGGGGTTCGCACAGATACGCAGTATTTT.

The chain couples TRBV21-1 to TRBJ2-7; TRBD1, the table's D call, was not compared with the DNA. TRBV21-1 is a pseudogene segment. The length of the CDR3 is 17 residues. CDR3 bases: TGTGCCAGCAGCATCCCTCGGAAGGCAGGGCTGGACTACGAGCAGTACTTC. Amino acids: CASSIPRKAGLDYEQYF.

This clone was detected once. The rearrangement links TRBV6-5 to TRBJ1-2; 7 bases are shared with TRBD1. The CDR3 is 15 residues long. V trimming: 1 base; J trimming: 2 bases; junction bases outside the gene matches: 4. Germline V gene data show CDR1 as MNHEY and CDR2 as SVGAGI. CDR3 loop: CASSYWKQGNYGYTF. The DNA for the CDR3 is TGTGCCAGCAGTTACTGGAAACAGGGGAACTATGGCTACACCTTC.

V is TRBV10-3 and J is TRBJ2-2; D not resolved. Deletions cut 0 bases from V and 3 bases from J, with 14 bases between. The germline CDR1 and CDR2 sequences are ENHRY and SYGVKD. The length of the CDR3 is 17 residues. The CDR3, as DNA: TGTGCCATCAGTGAGTCGAGTCTCCCCGGAGACACCGGGGAGCTGTTTTTT. Protein sequence: CAISESSLPGDTGELFF.

This clone showed up just once. The chain joins TRBV28 to TRBJ1-2; D may be TRBD1 (6 bases). V was pared by 2 bases and J by 3 bases, with 10 bases between. The CDR3 contains 14 residues. The germline gives CDR1 MDHEN, CDR2 SYDVKM. The CDR3 bases are TGTGCCAGCAGTTTAGACAGGTCGGACTATGGCTACACCTTC. Translation: CASSLDRSDYGYTF.

The chain carries TRBV6-4 and TRBJ2-7; weak D call: TRBD1 (5 bases). Germline CDR1 and CDR2: MRHNA and SNTAGT. Trimming removed 11 bases at V and 0 bases at J, with 14 bases between. CDR3 length: 13 residues. CDR3 in amino acids: CAPPVGVSYEQYF. The CDR3 DNA reads TGTGCCCCTCCAGTAGGGGTCTCCTACGAGCAGTACTTC.

To note about this clone: Other DNA sequences within the sample encode an identical CDR3. The chain is built from TRBV19 and TRBJ2-2; 7 positions agree with TRBD2. The germline V gene has CDR1 LNHDA and CDR2 SQIVND (reference sequence). Trimming removed 4 bases from V and 5 bases from J; junction bases left unmatched: 4. The CDR3 length is 14 residues. CDR3 amino acids: CASSNGRRTGELFF. The CDR3 DNA reads TGTGCCAGTAGTAACGGGAGGCGTACCGGGGAGCTGTTTTTT.

V gene TRBV18 combines with J gene TRBJ1-1; D uncertain. Trimming stripped 2 bases from V and 4 bases from J, with 8 bases between. This CDR3 has 13 residues. From germline, CDR1 is KGHSH and CDR2 LQKENI. The CDR3 loop is CASSPAQRTEAFF. As DNA, the CDR3 is TGTGCCAGCTCACCAGCACAACGCACTGAAGCTTTCTTT.

This sequence joins TRBV28 and TRBJ2-7, with TRBD2 matching over 8 bases. The germline gives CDR1 MDHEN, CDR2 SYDVKM. V was pared by 2 bases and J by 4 bases, with 7 bases of the junction left unmatched. This CDR3 has 15 amino acids. In nucleotides, the CDR3 is TGTGCCAGCAGTTTAACGGGAGGGCCGAGGTACGAGCAGTACTTC. Its translation: CASSLTGGPRYEQYF.